Each of the 18 T cell receptor beta chains below was sequenced from the same sample in a study of blood T cell repertoires in COVID-19. Data came from immunoSEQ multiplex PCR; TCRdb stores just in-frame clones and leaves some out. The data contain fewer than 150,000 clones, 85% to 90% of them seen just once; the ten biggest clones take up 11%. The sequenced sample was peripheral blood. The receptors come from a woman older than 75 with acute or convalescent COVID-19.

This rearrangement joins TRBV9 to TRBJ1-2; D is undetermined. CDR3 length: 13 residues. V lost 2 bases to trimming and J lost 7 bases, with 12 bases between them. Germline V gives CDR1 SGDLS, CDR2 YYNGEE. CDR3 nucleotides: TGTGCCAGCAGCGTCAGCGACTCAACTGGCTACACCTTC. Encoded protein: CASSVSDSTGYTF. Together with reference TRBV9 and TRBJ1-2, the CDR3 gives the full variable domain: DSGVTQTPKHLITATGQRVTLRCSPRSGDLSVYWYQQSLDQGLQFLIQYYNGEERAKGNILERFSAQQFPDLHSELNLSSLELGDSALYFCASSVSDSTGYTFGSGTRLTVV.

The V and J genes are TRBV15 and TRBJ1-2; D gene ambiguous. From germline, CDR1 is LNHNV and CDR2 YYDKDF (reference sequence). V was cut by 1 base and J by 1 base, with 13 bases left in between. CDR3 length: 16 residues. The chain's CDR3 is CATSRGGSEYNYGYTF. CDR3 DNA: TGTGCCACCAGCAGAGGAGGGTCAGAATATAACTATGGCTACACCTTC.

The chain joins TRBV4-2 to TRBJ2-3, with TRBD2 identical over 8 bases. Germline CDR1 and CDR2: LGHNA and YNFKEQ. V was pared by 3 bases and J by 2 bases, with 10 bases of the junction left unmatched. The CDR3 has 17 amino acids. CDR3 nucleotides: TGTGCCAGCAGCCATAGATCGGGGGGGGGTTCCACAGATACGCAGTATTTT. Translation gives CASSHRSGGGSTDTQYF.

This clone has more than one count but fewer than ten. V usage is TRBV6-6 and J usage is TRBJ2-5, with a possible D match to TRBD1 (6 bases). Trimming removed 0 bases at V and 8 bases at J, with 13 bases between. The length of the CDR3 is 14 residues. CDR1 and CDR2 from the germline V gene are MNHNY and SVGAGI (reference sequence). CDR3 amino acids: CASSYSAGASTQYF. In DNA, the CDR3 is TGTGCCAGCAGTTACTCGGCAGGGGCTAGCACCCAGTACTTC.

V gene TRBV4-1 combines with J gene TRBJ1-1; the D is unclear. V dropped 3 bases and J dropped 4 bases, with 9 bases sitting between them. In germline, CDR1 is MGHRA, CDR2 YSYEKL. CDR3 size: 13 residues. CDR3 amino acids: CASSQRLGTEAFF. The CDR3 bases are TGCGCCAGCAGCCAGAGACTGGGCACTGAAGCTTTCTTT.

The V call is TRBV18, the J call TRBJ1-4; D possibly corresponds to TRBD1 (5 bases). V was pared by 0 bases and J by 8 bases, with 16 bases between. Per germline, CDR1 KGHSH and CDR2 LQKENI. This CDR3 has 16 amino acids. The CDR3, as DNA: TGTGCCAGCTCACCACCGGAAATAGGGGTGGGAGAAAAACTGTTTTTT. Translation gives CASSPPEIGVGEKLFF.

The rearrangement links TRBV4-2 to TRBJ1-2, with 7 bases matching TRBD1. Germline assignment: CDR1 LGHNA and CDR2 YNFKEQ. The CDR3 runs 16 residues. Unmatched junction bases numbered 9, after V lost 1 base and J lost 4 bases. DNA for the CDR3: TGTGCCAGCAGCCAAGGGGACAGACCGTCGGCCTATGGCTACACCTTC. Its protein product is CASSQGDRPSAYGYTF.

V and J are TRBV7-9 and TRBJ1-2, with D maybe TRBD1 (6 bases). Deletions cut 4 bases from V and 4 bases from J, with 16 bases between. Germline V gives CDR1 SEHNR, CDR2 FQNEAQ (reference sequence). The CDR3 has 15 residues. The DNA for the CDR3 is TGTGCCAGCAGCTGGAGACAGTTACAGGGCTATGGCTACACCTTC. It yields the protein CASSWRQLQGYGYTF.

V is TRBV30 and J is TRBJ2-5; TRBD2 matches 9 bases. Germline CDR1 and CDR2: GTSNPN and SVGIG (reference sequence). V gave up 3 bases and J gave up 5 bases; unmatched junction bases: 4. The CDR3 is made up of 13 amino acids. CDR3 coding DNA: TGTGCCTGGAGGCTAGCGGGGTGGGAGACCCAGTACTTC. Translating gives CAWRLAGWETQYF.

J is TRBJ1-5 and V is TRBV2; no clear D gene. The V end was cut by 7 bases, the J end by 0 bases, with 10 bases between. The CDR3 sequence is 14 residues long. Germline V gene data show CDR1 as SNHLY and CDR2 as FYNNEI. The CDR3 spells CASTASYSNQPQHF. The CDR3 DNA follows: TGTGCCAGCACCGCCTCCTATAGCAATCAGCCCCAGCATTTT.

This clone showed up just once. V gene TRBV6-5 combines with J gene TRBJ1-5, with 8 bases matching TRBD1. Germline values: CDR1 MNHEY, CDR2 SVGAGI. The length of the CDR3 is 14 residues. V shed 6 bases and J 1 base; nucleotides not matched to a gene: 2. Here the CDR3 reads CASRDRASNQPQHF. In DNA form, the CDR3 reads TGTGCCAGCAGGGACAGGGCAAGCAATCAGCCCCAGCATTTT.

The chain uses TRBV19 and TRBJ2-7, with 8 positions matching TRBD1. The CDR3 spans 15 residues. The J segment lost 3 bases and the V segment lost 1 base, leaving 5 bases of the junction unmatched. Germline assignment: CDR1 LNHDA and CDR2 SQIVND (reference sequence). CDR3 DNA sequence: TGTGCCAGTAGTATAGGGGGACAGGCGGTCTACGAGCAGTACTTC. As protein: CASSIGGQAVYEQYF.

The chain uses TRBV19 and TRBJ1-3; D remains ambiguous. V shed 6 bases and J shed 0 bases, with 21 bases lying between them. The CDR3 is made up of 18 amino acids. Looked up from germline, CDR1 is LNHDA and CDR2 is SQIVND (reference sequence). This CDR3 is CASSPDPGSSSSGNTIYF. CDR3 in DNA: TGTGCCAGTAGCCCCGACCCGGGTTCTTCGAGCTCTGGAAACACCATATATTTT.

V gene TRBV28 combines with J gene TRBJ1-4; TRBD1 might be the D (5 bases). Trimming cost V 4 bases and J 3 bases, with 9 bases left between them. The CDR3 runs 14 residues. Germline V gene lookup returns CDR1 MDHEN and CDR2 SYDVKM. The CDR3 DNA reads TGTGCCAGCAGTTCCCCGACAGCTAATGAAAAACTGTTTTTT. Residues: CASSSPTANEKLFF.

The rearrangement uses TRBV4-3 and TRBJ2-5; TRBD1 matches 9 bases. J was trimmed by 4 bases and V by 4 bases; bases with no gene match: 10. This CDR3 comprises 16 residues. Germline V gene lookup returns CDR1 LGHNA and CDR2 YSLEER. CDR3 in amino acids: CASSLSVPGQGETQYF. As DNA, the CDR3 is TGCGCCAGCAGCCTTAGCGTTCCGGGACAGGGAGAGACCCAGTACTTC.

This chain connects TRBV18 to TRBJ1-6; 7 nucleotides align to TRBD1. V gave up 2 bases and J gave up 7 bases; unmatched junction bases: 2. The germline V gene has CDR1 KGHSH and CDR2 LQKENI. The CDR3 contains 14 residues. The CDR3 protein is CASSPGDSNSPLHF. CDR3 bases: TGTGCCAGCTCACCAGGGGACAGCAATTCACCCCTCCACTTT.

This chain connects TRBV19 to TRBJ1-2; 9 bases match TRBD1. The CDR3 loop spans 14 amino acids. CDR1 and CDR2 (germline): LNHDA, SQIVND (reference sequence). V trimming: 4 bases; J trimming: 8 bases; junction bases outside the gene matches: 8. CDR3 nucleotide sequence: TGTGCCAGTAGTACTCGGGACAGGGTTGTCGGCTACACCTTC. Its protein is CASSTRDRVVGYTF. Complete variable domain (other parts from reference TRBV19 and TRBJ1-2): DGGITQSPKYLFRKEGQNVTLSCEQNLNHDAMYWYRQDPGQGLRLIYYSQIVNDFQKGDIAEGYSVSREKKESFPLTVTSAQKNPTAFYLCASSTRDRVVGYTFGSGTRLTVV.

The gene calls are TRBV9 and TRBJ1-3; a possible D gene is TRBD1 (6 bases). Per the germline V gene, CDR1 is SGDLS and CDR2 is YYNGEE. The CDR3 spans 15 residues. The V end was cut by 2 bases, the J end by 0 bases, with 9 bases between. CDR3 residues: CASSVGQTSGNTIYF. Here the CDR3 DNA reads TGTGCCAGCAGCGTTGGACAGACCTCTGGAAACACCATATATTTT.